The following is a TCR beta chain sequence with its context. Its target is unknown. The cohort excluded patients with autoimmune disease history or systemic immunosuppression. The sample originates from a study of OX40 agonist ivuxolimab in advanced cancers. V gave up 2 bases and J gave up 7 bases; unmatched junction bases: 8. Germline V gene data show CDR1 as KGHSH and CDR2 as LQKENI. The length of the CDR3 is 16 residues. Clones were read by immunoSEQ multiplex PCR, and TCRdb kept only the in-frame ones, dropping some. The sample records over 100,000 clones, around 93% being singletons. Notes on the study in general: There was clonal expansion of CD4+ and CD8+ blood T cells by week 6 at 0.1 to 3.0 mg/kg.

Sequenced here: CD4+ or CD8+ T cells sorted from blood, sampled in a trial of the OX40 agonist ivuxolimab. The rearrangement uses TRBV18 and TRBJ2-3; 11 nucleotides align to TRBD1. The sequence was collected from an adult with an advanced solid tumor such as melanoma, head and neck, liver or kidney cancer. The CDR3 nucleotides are TGTGCCAGCTCACCAGGTGGGACAGGGGGTTTGAATACGCAGTATTTT. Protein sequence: CASSPGGTGGLNTQYF. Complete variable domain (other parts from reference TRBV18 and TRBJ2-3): NAGVMQNPRHLVRRRGQEARLRCSPMKGHSHVYWYRQLPEEGLKFMVYLQKENIIDESGMPKERFSAEFPKEGPSILRIQQVVRGDSAAYFCASSPGGTGGLNTQYFGPGTRLTVL.